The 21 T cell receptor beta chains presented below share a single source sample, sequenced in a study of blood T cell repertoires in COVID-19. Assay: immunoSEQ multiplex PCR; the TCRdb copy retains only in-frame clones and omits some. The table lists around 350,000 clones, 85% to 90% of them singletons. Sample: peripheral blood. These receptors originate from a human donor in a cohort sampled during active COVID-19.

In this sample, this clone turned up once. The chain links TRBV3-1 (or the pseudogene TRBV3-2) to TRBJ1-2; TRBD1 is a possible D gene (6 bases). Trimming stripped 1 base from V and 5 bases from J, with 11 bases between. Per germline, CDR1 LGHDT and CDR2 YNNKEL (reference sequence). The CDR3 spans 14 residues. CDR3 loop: CASSQGGQPYGYTF. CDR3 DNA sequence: TGTGCCAGCAGCCAAGGTGGACAGCCTTATGGCTACACCTTC.

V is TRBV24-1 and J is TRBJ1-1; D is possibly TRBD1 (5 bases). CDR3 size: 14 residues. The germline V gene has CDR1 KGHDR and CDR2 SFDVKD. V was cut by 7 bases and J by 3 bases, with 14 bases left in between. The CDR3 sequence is CATRTRGLDTEAFF. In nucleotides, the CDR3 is TGTGCCACCAGGACCCGGGGACTGGACACTGAAGCTTTCTTT.

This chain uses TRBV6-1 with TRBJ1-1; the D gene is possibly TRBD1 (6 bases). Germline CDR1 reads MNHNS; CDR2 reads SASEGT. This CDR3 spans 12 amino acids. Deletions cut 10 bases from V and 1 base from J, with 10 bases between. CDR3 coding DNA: TGTGCCACAGGACAGAGGAACACTGAAGCTTTCTTT. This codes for CATGQRNTEAFF.

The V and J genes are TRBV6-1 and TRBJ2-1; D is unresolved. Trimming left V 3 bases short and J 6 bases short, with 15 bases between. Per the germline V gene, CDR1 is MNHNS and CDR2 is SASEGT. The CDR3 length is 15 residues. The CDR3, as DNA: TGTGCCAGCAGTGAGTTCGTGGCAGGCCCCAATGAGCAGTTCTTC. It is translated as CASSEFVAGPNEQFF.

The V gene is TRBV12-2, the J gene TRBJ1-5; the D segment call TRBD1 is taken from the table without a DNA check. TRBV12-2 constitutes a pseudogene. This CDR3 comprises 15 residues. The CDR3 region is CASRLWAGEYQPQHF. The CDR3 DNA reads TGTGCAAGTCGCTTATGGGCAGGGGAGTATCAGCCCCAGCATTTT.

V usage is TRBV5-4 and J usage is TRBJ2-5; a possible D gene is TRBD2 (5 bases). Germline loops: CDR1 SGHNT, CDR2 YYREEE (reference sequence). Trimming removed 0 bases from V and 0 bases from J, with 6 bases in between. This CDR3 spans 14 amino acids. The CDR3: CASSLGGNQETQYF. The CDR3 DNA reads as TGTGCCAGCAGCTTGGGAGGGAACCAAGAGACCCAGTACTTC. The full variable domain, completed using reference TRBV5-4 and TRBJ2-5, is ETGVTQSPTHLIKTRGQQVTLRCSSQSGHNTVSWYQQALGQGPQFIFQYYREEENGRGNFPPRFSGLQFPNYSSELNVNALELDDSALYLCASSLGGNQETQYFGPGTRLLVL.

The CDR3: CASSPIPGSGNTIYF. The CDR3 coding sequence is TGCGCCAGCAGCCCAATCCCCGGCTCTGGAAACACCATATATTTT. V and J are TRBV4-1 and TRBJ1-3; no definite D call. CDR3 length: 15 residues. The V end lost 4 bases, the J end lost 0 bases, and 10 bases lay between the germline ends. Per germline, CDR1 MGHRA and CDR2 YSYEKL.

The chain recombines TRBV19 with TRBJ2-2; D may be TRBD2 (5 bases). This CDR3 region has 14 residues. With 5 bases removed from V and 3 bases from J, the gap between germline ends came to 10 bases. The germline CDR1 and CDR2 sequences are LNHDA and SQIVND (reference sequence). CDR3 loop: CASSQQRDTGELFF. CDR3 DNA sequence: TGTGCCAGTAGTCAGCAGAGGGACACCGGGGAGCTGTTTTTT. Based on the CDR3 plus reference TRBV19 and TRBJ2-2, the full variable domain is DGGITQSPKYLFRKEGQNVTLSCEQNLNHDAMYWYRQDPGQGLRLIYYSQIVNDFQKGDIAEGYSVSREKKESFPLTVTSAQKNPTAFYLCASSQQRDTGELFFGEGSRLTVL.

The CDR3 loop is CASSVDRQETQYF. CDR3 coding DNA: TGTGCCAGTAGTGTGGACAGACAAGAGACCCAGTACTTC. The rearrangement uses TRBV19 and TRBJ2-5; tentative D call: TRBD1 (6 bases). CDR3 length: 13 residues. Germline V lookup: CDR1 LNHDA, CDR2 SQIVND (reference sequence). V was shortened by 5 bases and J by 2 bases, with 9 bases between the two germline ends.

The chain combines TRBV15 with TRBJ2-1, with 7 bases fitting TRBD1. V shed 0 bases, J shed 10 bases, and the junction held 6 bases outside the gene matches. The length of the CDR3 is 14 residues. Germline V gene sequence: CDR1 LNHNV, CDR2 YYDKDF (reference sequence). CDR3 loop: CATSREYDRDEQFF. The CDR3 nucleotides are TGTGCCACCAGCAGAGAATACGACAGGGACGAGCAGTTCTTC. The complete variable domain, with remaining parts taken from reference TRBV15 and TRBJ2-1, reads DAMVIQNPRYQVTQFGKPVTLSCSQTLNHNVMYWYQQKSSQAPKLLFHYYDKDFNNEADTPDNFQSRRPNTSFCFLDIRSPGLGDTAMYLCATSREYDRDEQFFGPGTRLTVL.

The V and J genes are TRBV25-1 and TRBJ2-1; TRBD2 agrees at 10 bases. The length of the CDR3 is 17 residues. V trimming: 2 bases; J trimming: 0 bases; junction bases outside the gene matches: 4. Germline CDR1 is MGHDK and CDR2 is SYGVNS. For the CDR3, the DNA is TGTGCCAGCAGTGAACGGTCTAGCGGGAGCTCCTACAATGAGCAGTTCTTC. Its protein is CASSERSSGSSYNEQFF.

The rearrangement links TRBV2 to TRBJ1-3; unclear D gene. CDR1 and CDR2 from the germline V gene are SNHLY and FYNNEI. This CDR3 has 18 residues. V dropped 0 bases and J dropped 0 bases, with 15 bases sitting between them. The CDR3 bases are TGTGCCAGCAGTGAAGCGCTTCCGGGGATATACTCTGGAAACACCATATATTTT. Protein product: CASSEALPGIYSGNTIYF.

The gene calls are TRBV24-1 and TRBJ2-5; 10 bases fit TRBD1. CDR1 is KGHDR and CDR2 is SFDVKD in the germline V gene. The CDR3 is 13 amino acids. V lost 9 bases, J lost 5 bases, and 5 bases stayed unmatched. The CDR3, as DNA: TGTGCCACCCCGGGACAGGGGTGGGAGACCCAGTACTTC. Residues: CATPGQGWETQYF.

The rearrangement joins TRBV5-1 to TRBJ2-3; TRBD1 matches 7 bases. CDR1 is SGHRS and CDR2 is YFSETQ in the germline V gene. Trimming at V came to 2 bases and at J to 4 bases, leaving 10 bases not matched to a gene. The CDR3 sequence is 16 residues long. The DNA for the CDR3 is TGCGCCAGCAGCTTTCCCCAGGGGGTCCAGGCAGATACGCAGTATTTT. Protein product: CASSFPQGVQADTQYF.

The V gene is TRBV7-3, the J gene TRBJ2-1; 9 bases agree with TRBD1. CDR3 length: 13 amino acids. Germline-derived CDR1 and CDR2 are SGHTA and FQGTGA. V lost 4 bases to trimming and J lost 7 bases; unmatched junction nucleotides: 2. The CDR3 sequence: CASSSGTGNEQFF. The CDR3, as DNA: TGTGCCAGCAGCTCTGGGACAGGGAATGAGCAGTTCTTC.

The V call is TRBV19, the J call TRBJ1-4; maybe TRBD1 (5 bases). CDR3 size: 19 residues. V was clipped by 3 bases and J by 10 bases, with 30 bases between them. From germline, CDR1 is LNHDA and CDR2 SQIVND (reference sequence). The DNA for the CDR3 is TGTGCCAGTAGTATGGATACTGGATCCCAGGGAATGACGGTCGGAAAACTGTTTTTT. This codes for CASSMDTGSQGMTVGKLFF.

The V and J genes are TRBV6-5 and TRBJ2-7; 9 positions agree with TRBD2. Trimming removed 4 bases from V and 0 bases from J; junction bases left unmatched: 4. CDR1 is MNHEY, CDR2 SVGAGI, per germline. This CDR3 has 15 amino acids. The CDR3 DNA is TGTGCCAGCAGTTTAGCGGGGGCCCTCTCCTACGAGCAGTACTTC. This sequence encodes CASSLAGALSYEQYF.

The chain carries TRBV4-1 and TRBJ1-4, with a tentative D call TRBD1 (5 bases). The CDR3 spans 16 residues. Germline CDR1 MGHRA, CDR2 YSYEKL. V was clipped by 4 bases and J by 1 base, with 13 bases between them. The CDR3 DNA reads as TGCGCCAGCAGCCCCTTAACTGACAGAACTAATGAAAAACTGTTTTTT. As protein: CASSPLTDRTNEKLFF.

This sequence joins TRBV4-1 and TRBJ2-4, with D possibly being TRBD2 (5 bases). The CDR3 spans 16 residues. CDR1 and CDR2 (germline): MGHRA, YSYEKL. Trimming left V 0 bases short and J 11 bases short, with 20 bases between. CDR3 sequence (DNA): TGCGCCAGCAGCCAAGATAAGAGGGATATACAACTTCTTCAGTACTTC. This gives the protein CASSQDKRDIQLLQYF.

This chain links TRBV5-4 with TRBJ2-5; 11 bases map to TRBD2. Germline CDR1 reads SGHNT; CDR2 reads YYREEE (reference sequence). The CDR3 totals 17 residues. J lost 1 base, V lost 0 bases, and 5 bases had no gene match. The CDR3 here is CASSLAGLAGGQETQYF. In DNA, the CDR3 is TGTGCCAGCAGCTTGGCCGGGCTAGCGGGGGGCCAAGAGACCCAGTACTTC.

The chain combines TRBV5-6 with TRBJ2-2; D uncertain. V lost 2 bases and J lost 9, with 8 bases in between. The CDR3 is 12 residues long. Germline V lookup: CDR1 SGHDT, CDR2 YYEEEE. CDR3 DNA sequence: TGTGCCAGCAGCTTATCAAACTGGGAGCTGTTTTTT. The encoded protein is CASSLSNWELFF.